Reported below is one T cell receptor beta chain. This specimen belongs to a study of cytomegalovirus exposure and HLA in healthy donors. Whole-study context: Early released data comprised around 80 million unique TCRs from HLA-typed donors.

CDR1 is SGHVS, CDR2 FQNEAQ, per germline. V gave up 5 bases and J gave up 5 bases, with 6 bases separating them. This CDR3 has 11 residues. The PCR used 60 Vbeta and 13 Jbeta primers. Produced via immunoSEQ multiplex PCR; TCRdb's table is partial and in-frame only. Altogether roughly 130,000 clones are present, around 72% being singletons, with the ten largest covering around 4.7%. The chain couples TRBV7-8 to TRBJ2-5; D call uncertain. Sequenced: PBMCs. This TCR was recovered from a man aged 18 to 30 in good health and CMV-seropositive. This chain's CDR3 is CASSLTETQYF. The CDR3 bases are TGTGCCAGCAGCCTAACGGAGACCCAGTACTTC.